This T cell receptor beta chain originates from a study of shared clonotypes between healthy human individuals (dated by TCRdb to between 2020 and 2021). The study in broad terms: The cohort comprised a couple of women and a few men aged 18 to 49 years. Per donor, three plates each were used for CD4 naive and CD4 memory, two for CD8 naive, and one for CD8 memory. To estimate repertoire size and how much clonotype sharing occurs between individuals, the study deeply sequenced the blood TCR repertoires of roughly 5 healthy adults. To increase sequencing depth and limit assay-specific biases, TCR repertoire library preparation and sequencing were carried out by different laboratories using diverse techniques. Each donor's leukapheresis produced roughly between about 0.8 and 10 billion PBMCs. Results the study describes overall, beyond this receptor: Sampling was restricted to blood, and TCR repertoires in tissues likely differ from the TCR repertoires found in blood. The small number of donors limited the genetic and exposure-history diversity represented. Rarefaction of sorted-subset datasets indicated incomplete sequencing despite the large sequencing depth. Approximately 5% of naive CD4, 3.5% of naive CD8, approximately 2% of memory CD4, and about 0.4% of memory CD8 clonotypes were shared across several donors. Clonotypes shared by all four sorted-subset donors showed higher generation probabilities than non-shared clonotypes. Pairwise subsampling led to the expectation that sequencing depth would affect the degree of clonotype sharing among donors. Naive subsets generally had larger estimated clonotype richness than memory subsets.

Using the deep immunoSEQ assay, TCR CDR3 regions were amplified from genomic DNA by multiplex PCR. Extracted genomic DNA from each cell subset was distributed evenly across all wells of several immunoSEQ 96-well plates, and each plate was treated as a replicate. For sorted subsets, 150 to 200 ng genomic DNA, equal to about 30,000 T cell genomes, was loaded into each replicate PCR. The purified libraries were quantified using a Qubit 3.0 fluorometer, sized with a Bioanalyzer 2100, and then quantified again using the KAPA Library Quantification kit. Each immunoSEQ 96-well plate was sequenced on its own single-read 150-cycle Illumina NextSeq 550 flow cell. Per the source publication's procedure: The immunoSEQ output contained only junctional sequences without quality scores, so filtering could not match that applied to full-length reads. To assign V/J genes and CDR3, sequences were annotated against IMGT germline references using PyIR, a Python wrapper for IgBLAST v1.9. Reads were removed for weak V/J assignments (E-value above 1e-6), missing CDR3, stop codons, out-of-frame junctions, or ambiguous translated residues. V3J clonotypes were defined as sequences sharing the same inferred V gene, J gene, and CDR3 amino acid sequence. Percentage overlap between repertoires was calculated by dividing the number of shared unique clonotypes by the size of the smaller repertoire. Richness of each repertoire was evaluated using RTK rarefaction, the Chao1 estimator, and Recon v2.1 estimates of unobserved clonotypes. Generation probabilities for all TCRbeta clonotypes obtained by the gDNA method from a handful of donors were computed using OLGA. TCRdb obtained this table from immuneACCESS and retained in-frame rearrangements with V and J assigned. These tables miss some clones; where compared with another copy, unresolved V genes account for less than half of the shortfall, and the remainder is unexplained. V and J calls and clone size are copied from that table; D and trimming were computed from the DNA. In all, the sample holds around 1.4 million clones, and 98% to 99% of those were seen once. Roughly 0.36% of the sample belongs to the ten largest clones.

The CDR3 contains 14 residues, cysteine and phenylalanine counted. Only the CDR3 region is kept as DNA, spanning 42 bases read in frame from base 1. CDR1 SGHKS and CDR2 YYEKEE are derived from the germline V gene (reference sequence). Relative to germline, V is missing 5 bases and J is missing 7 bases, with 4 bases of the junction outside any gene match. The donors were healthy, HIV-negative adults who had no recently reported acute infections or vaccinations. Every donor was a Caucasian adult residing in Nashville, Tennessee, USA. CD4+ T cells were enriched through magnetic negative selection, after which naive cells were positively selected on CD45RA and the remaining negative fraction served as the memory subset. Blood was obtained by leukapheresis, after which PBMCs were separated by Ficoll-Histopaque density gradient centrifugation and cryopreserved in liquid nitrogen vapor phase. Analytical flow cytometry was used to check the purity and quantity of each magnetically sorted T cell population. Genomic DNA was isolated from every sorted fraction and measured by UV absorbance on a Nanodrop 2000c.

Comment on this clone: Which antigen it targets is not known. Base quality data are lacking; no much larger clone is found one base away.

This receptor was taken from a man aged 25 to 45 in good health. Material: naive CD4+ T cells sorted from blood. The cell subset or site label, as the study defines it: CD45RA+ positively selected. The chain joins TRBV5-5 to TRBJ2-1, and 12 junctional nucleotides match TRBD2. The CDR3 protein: CASRGTSGPNEQFF. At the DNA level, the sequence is TGTGCCAGCAGGGGGACTAGCGGGCCTAATGAGCAGTTCTTC.